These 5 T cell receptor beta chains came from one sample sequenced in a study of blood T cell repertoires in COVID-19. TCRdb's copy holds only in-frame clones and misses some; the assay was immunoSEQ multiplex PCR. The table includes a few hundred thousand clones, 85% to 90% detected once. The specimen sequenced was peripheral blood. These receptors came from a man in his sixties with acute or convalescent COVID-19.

In nucleotides, the CDR3 is TGTGCCAGCTCCCCCCCTCGGGGGGTCTCTGGGGCCAACGTCCTGACTTTC. Translation gives CASSPPRGVSGANVLTF. This sequence joins TRBV28 and TRBJ2-6; 7 nucleotides match TRBD2. CDR3 size: 17 residues. J gave up 0 bases and V 8 bases, and 10 bases lay outside the gene matches. CDR1 is MDHEN and CDR2 is SYDVKM in the germline V gene.

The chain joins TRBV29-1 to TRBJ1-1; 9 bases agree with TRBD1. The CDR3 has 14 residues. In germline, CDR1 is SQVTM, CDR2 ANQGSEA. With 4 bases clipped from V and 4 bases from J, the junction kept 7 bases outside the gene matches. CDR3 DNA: TGCAGCGTTGTGCGGGGACAGGGCGCCACTGAAGCTTTCTTT. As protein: CSVVRGQGATEAFF. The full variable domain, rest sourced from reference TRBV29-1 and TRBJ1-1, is SAVISQKPSRDICQRGTSLTIQCQVDSQVTMMFWYRQQPGQSLTLIATANQGSEATYESGFVIDKFPISRPNLTFSTLTVSNMSPEDSSIYLCSVVRGQGATEAFFGQGTRLTVV.

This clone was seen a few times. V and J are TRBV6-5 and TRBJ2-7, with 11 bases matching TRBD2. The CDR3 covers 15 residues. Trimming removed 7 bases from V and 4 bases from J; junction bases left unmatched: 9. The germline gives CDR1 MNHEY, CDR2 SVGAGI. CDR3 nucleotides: TGTGCCAGCATTTCACTAGCGGGGGCATCTTACGAGCAGTACTTC. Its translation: CASISLAGASYEQYF.

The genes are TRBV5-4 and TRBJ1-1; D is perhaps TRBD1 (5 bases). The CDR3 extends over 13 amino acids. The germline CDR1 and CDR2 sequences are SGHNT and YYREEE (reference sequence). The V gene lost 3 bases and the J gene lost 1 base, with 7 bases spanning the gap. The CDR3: CASSYGQNTEAFF. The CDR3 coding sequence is TGTGCCAGCAGCTACGGACAGAACACTGAAGCTTTCTTT.

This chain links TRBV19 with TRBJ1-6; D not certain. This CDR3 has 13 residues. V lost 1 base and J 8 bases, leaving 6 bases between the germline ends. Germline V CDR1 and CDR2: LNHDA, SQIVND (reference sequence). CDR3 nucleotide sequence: TGTGCCAGTAGTATAGTAGCAGATTCACCCCTCCACTTT. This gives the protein CASSIVADSPLHF.